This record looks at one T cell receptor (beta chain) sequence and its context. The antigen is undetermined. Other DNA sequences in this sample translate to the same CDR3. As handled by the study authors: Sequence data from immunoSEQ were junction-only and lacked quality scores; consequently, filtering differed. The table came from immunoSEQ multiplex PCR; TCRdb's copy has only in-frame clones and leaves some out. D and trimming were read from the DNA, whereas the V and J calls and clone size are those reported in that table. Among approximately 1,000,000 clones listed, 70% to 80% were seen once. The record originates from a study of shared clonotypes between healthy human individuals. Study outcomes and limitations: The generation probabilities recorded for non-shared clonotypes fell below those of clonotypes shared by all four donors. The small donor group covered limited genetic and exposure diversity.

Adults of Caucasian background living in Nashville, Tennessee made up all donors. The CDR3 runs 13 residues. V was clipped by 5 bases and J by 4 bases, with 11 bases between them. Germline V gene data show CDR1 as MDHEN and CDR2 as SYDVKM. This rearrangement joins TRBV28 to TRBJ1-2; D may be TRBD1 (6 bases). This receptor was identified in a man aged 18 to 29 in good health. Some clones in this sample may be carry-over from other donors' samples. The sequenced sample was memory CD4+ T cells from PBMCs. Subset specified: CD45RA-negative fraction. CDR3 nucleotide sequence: TGTGCCAGCAGTCGCCCAGGGGTCTATGGCTACACCTTC. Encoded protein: CASSRPGVYGYTF.